The next 26 T cell receptor beta chains were all read from a single sample in a study of blood T cells in healthy people across ages. It was with a sample-barcoded 5' primer and a J-beta primer mix that a second PCR of roughly 7 to 12 cycles was run. TCRdb redid the calling of the 5' RACE reads with MiXCR, one entry per CDR3 protein. The repertoire has 600,000 to 650,000 distinct CDR3 sequences, 58% of them found once; the top ten carry roughly 34%. Sequencing used blood. These receptors were obtained from a man aged 55 to 70 in good health.

This clonotype was counted a few times. V gene TRBV5-6 combines with J gene TRBJ2-1; D might be TRBD2 (6 bases). Germline V gives CDR1 SGHDT, CDR2 YYEEEE. The length of the CDR3 is 16 residues. V shed 1 base and J shed 9 bases, with 20 bases lying between them. The CDR3 spells CASSLLAGLSPGEQFF. The CDR3 nucleotides are TGTGCCAGCAGCTTGTTAGCCGGACTATCCCCCGGTGAGCAGTTCTTC.

This clonotype has a handful of counts. The rearrangement uses TRBV6-5 and TRBJ2-3; D may be TRBD1 (6 bases). Germline lookup yields CDR1 MNHEY and CDR2 SVGAGI. This CDR3 contains 13 residues. Trimming removed 8 bases from V and 5 bases from J, with 14 bases in between. CDR3 amino acids: CASRRVGGDTQYF. CDR3 DNA sequence: TGTGCCAGCCGACGGGTAGGGGGAGATACGCAGTATTTT.

This rearrangement joins TRBV29-1 to TRBJ2-5, with D perhaps matching TRBD1 (5 bases). Germline assignment: CDR1 SQVTM and CDR2 ANQGSEA. The CDR3 sequence is 15 residues long. Trimming pared 0 bases from V and 11 bases from J, leaving 22 bases between. This CDR3 reads CSVEDHRSLYNEQYF. CDR3 sequence (DNA): TGCAGCGTTGAAGATCACAGGTCTCTCTACAATGAGCAGTACTTC.

V is TRBV6-6 and J is TRBJ1-1; a possible D gene is TRBD1 (5 bases). CDR1 is MNHNY, CDR2 SVGAGI, per germline (reference sequence). The CDR3 length is 14 residues. V was shortened by 8 bases and J by 4 bases, with 17 bases between the two germline ends. The CDR3 sequence is CASGTPAGFTEAFF. Here the CDR3 DNA reads TGTGCCAGCGGGACCCCGGCCGGTTTCACTGAAGCTTTCTTT.

The chain employs TRBV5-1 and TRBJ1-1, with a weak D call TRBD1 (6 bases). Trimming stripped 1 base from V and 2 bases from J, with 15 bases between. The CDR3 is made up of 16 amino acids. Germline V lookup: CDR1 SGHRS, CDR2 YFSETQ. CDR3 DNA sequence: TGCGCCAGCAGCTTGTTGGGGGCGCACTCCAACACTGAAGCTTTCTTT. Its translation is CASSLLGAHSNTEAFF.

The chain uses TRBV20-1 and TRBJ2-7, with 11 bases lining up with TRBD2. Unmatched junction bases numbered 11, after V lost 0 bases and J lost 4 bases. The germline gives CDR1 DFQATT, CDR2 SNEGSKA (reference sequence). The CDR3 is made up of 17 amino acids. In DNA, the CDR3 is TGCAGTGCTAGAGATTTTAGAACTAGCGGGAGTATTTACGAGCAGTACTTC. It is translated as CSARDFRTSGSIYEQYF.

The genes are TRBV5-1 and TRBJ2-1, with 7 bases lining up with TRBD2. The J call could be wrong; TRBJ2-7 is a better fit for the DNA end. The CDR3 length is 15 residues. Germline assignment: CDR1 SGHRS and CDR2 YFSETQ. As DNA, the CDR3 is TGCGCCAGCAGCTTGGATGGGGGGGAATACAATGAGCAGTACTTC. Translating it yields CASSLDGGEYNEQYF.

The gene calls are TRBV10-1 and TRBJ2-5; the match to TRBD1 covers 8 bases. Germline V lookup: CDR1 WNHNN, CDR2 SYGVQD (reference sequence). This CDR3 has 16 residues. The J segment lost 5 bases and the V segment lost 4 bases, leaving 12 bases of the junction unmatched. CDR3 sequence (DNA): TGCGCCAGCAGTGGCCCTGGGACAGGCAGCGAGGAGACCCAGTACTTC. It is translated as CASSGPGTGSEETQYF.

V gene TRBV20-1 combines with J gene TRBJ1-2; D not certain. Trimming stripped 3 bases from V and 8 bases from J, with 19 bases between. Germline values: CDR1 DFQATT, CDR2 SNEGSKA (reference sequence). The CDR3 sequence is 14 residues long. This CDR3 reads CSASLRYAPRGYTF. The CDR3 DNA reads TGCAGTGCTAGTCTCCGATACGCCCCAAGGGGCTACACCTTC.

The chain uses TRBV7-2 and TRBJ1-5; TRBD1 might be the D (6 bases). Trimming pared 4 bases from V and 6 bases from J, leaving 10 bases between. This CDR3 is built from 13 residues. CDR1 and CDR2 (germline): SGHTA, FQGNSA. The DNA of the CDR3 is TGTGCCAGCAGCTCAACGACAGGTCAGCCCCAGCATTTT. This sequence encodes CASSSTTGQPQHF.

The chain is built from TRBV28 and TRBJ2-2, with D tentatively TRBD1 (5 bases). CDR1 MDHEN and CDR2 SYDVKM come from the germline V gene. This CDR3 is built from 15 residues. Trimming stripped 4 bases from V and 1 base from J, with 10 bases between. This chain's CDR3 is CASSSYGQNTGELFF. The CDR3 nucleotides read TGTGCCAGCAGTTCCTACGGACAGAACACCGGGGAGCTGTTTTTT.

This clonotype turned up a few times. The chain is built from TRBV7-2 and TRBJ2-3; D not certain. Germline V gene sequence: CDR1 SGHTA, CDR2 FQGNSA. Trimming shortened V by 2 bases and J by 9 bases, and 15 bases separated the two germline ends. The CDR3 is 14 amino acids. CDR3: CASSLPQLGTTQYF. Here the CDR3 DNA reads TGTGCCAGCAGCTTACCTCAATTAGGTACAACGCAGTATTTT.

V gene TRBV20-1 combines with J gene TRBJ2-7; TRBD2 matches at 10 bases. The end of the DNA fits TRBJ2-5 better, so the J call may be wrong. The germline gives CDR1 DFQATT, CDR2 SNEGSKA (reference sequence). The CDR3 loop spans 15 amino acids. The CDR3 spells CSARTLAGETETQYF. In DNA, the CDR3 is TGCAGTGCTAGGACTCTAGCGGGGGAGACGGAGACCCAGTACTTC.

This clonotype came up once. This chain links TRBV7-9 with TRBJ2-7; D is undetermined. From germline, CDR1 is SEHNR and CDR2 FQNEAQ (reference sequence). The CDR3 length is 15 residues. Trimming took off 4 bases at V and 7 bases at J, with 20 bases between the two ends. Here the CDR3 reads CASSSVTLHYNEQYF. The CDR3 region has the DNA TGTGCCAGCAGCTCAGTCACTCTACACTACAATGAGCAGTACTTC.

The genes are TRBV20-1 and TRBJ1-5; D perhaps matches TRBD1 (6 bases). The V and J ends lost 1 base and 3 bases respectively, with 13 bases between them. The CDR3 covers 15 residues. CDR1 is DFQATT and CDR2 is SNEGSKA in the germline V gene (reference sequence). The CDR3 spells CSARGGGGANQPQHF. The CDR3 DNA follows: TGCAGTGCTAGAGGCGGAGGGGGGGCCAATCAGCCCCAGCATTTT.

This clonotype was seen a handful of times. This chain joins TRBV7-9 and TRBJ2-5, with 7 bases fitting TRBD1. The CDR3 runs 13 residues. Trimming cost V 5 bases and J 4 bases; bases outside gene matches: 4. Per germline, CDR1 SEHNR and CDR2 FQNEAQ (reference sequence). CDR3 amino acids: CASSKDRRETQYF. For the CDR3, the DNA is TGTGCCAGCAGCAAGGACAGGAGAGAGACCCAGTACTTC.

V usage is TRBV4-2 and J usage is TRBJ2-5, with TRBD2 matching 11 bases. The CDR3 is made up of 16 amino acids. The germline V gene has CDR1 LGHNA and CDR2 YNFKEQ. V gave up 5 bases and J gave up 5 bases; unmatched junction bases: 10. The CDR3 bases are TGTGCCAGCAGCTTCGGACTAGCGGGTGTGGGGGAGACCCAGTACTTC. Translated, it gives CASSFGLAGVGETQYF.

This clonotype was picked up a small number of times. The CDR3 nucleotides read TGTGCCAGCAGCCAAGATAACGGGGGGGCCGTCAATGAGCAGTTCTTC. It encodes CASSQDNGGAVNEQFF. This sequence joins TRBV3-1 and TRBJ2-1; 8 nucleotides line up with TRBD2. CDR1 and CDR2 (germline): LGHDT, YNNKEL (reference sequence). The CDR3 totals 16 residues. V was pared by 0 bases and J by 6 bases, with 7 bases of the junction left unmatched.

This rearrangement joins TRBV6-1 to TRBJ2-7; D unclear. From germline, CDR1 is MNHNS and CDR2 SASEGT. The CDR3 is made up of 12 amino acids. V lost 1 base and J lost 7, with 8 bases in between. CDR3 DNA sequence: TGTGCCAGCAGTGAAGTAGGCAATGAGCAGTACTTC. Residues: CASSEVGNEQYF.

The table lists this clonotype with a few counts. The rearrangement joins TRBV20-1 to TRBJ2-5; perhaps TRBD2 as D (6 bases). The CDR3 is 14 amino acids. CDR1 is DFQATT, CDR2 SNEGSKA, per germline (reference sequence). Trimming shortened V by 5 bases and J by 1 base, and 14 bases separated the two germline ends. CDR3 nucleotides: TGCAGTGCTCGGGGGTGGAGAAGCCAAGAGACCCAGTACTTC. It yields the protein CSARGWRSQETQYF.

The rearrangement uses TRBV6-1 and TRBJ2-3; 13 positions agree with TRBD2. Germline CDR1 MNHNS, CDR2 SASEGT. V shed 1 base, J shed 5 bases, and the junction held 9 bases outside the gene matches. The CDR3 is 18 amino acids. CDR3 loop: CASSEDRSLAGGQDTQYF. CDR3 nucleotide sequence: TGTGCCAGCAGTGAAGACCGCTCACTAGCGGGGGGGCAAGATACGCAGTATTTT.

This sequence joins TRBV24-1 and TRBJ2-7; TRBD1 is a possible D gene (5 bases). The V gene lost 7 bases and the J gene lost 3 bases, with 18 bases spanning the gap. The CDR3 is 15 residues long. Germline V gene sequence: CDR1 KGHDR, CDR2 SFDVKD. CDR3 amino acids: CATSQTEKGNYEQYF. The CDR3 nucleotides read TGTGCCACCAGCCAGACAGAGAAAGGAAACTACGAGCAGTACTTC.

This clonotype was counted only a few times. The chain employs TRBV5-1 and TRBJ2-1; D possibly uses TRBD1 or TRBD2 (6 bases each). V gave up 4 bases and J gave up 4 bases, with 18 bases separating them. Germline CDR1 SGHRS, CDR2 YFSETQ. The CDR3 runs to 16 residues. The CDR3 coding sequence is TGCGCCAGCAGCCCGGAGGGGGACCGGCGGTACAATGAGCAGTTCTTC. It is translated as CASSPEGDRRYNEQFF.

The chain uses TRBV6-1 and TRBJ2-7; D possibly uses TRBD1 or TRBD2 (5 bases each). The CDR3 is made up of 13 amino acids. Per the germline V gene, CDR1 is MNHNS and CDR2 is SASEGT. V gave up 7 bases and J gave up 0 bases, with 10 bases separating them. The CDR3 coding sequence is TGTGCCAGCATAAAGGGGAGCTCCTACGAGCAGTACTTC. This sequence encodes CASIKGSSYEQYF.

The chain is built from TRBV9 and TRBJ2-1, with a tentative D call TRBD2 (7 bases). The CDR3 contains 16 residues. The ends were cut back, 0 bases at V and 7 bases at J, with 17 bases in the middle. Germline V lookup: CDR1 SGDLS, CDR2 YYNGEE. The CDR3 spells CASSVEGGVSENEQFF. As DNA, the CDR3 is TGTGCCAGCAGCGTAGAGGGGGGGGTTTCGGAAAATGAGCAGTTCTTC. Supplemented by reference TRBV9 and TRBJ2-1, the full variable domain reads DSGVTQTPKHLITATGQRVTLRCSPRSGDLSVYWYQQSLDQGLQFLIQYYNGEERAKGNILERFSAQQFPDLHSELNLSSLELGDSALYFCASSVEGGVSENEQFFGPGTRLTVL.

The gene calls are TRBV28 and TRBJ1-5; the D is unclear. Per the germline V gene, CDR1 is MDHEN and CDR2 is SYDVKM. Trimming shortened V by 4 bases and J by 2 bases, and 15 bases separated the two germline ends. This CDR3 comprises 16 residues. The CDR3 DNA follows: TGTGCCAGCAGTTCCTCCCCACGGGGTGGCAATCAGCCCCAGCATTTT. This gives the protein CASSSSPRGGNQPQHF.